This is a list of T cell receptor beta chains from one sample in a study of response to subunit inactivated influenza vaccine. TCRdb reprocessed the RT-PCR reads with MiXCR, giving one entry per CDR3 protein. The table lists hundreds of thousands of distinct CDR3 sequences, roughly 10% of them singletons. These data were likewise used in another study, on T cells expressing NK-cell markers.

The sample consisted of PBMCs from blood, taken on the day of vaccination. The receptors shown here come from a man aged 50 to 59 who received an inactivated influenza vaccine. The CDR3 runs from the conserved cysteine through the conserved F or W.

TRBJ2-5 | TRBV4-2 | CASSQNDGLETQYF
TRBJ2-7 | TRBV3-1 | CASSQSDEQYF
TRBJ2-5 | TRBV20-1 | CSATGRRTQETQYF
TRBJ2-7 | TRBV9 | CASSPGQSPYEQYF
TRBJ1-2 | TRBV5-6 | CASSRRGEDGYSF
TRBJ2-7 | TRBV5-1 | CASSLHRGEVEQYF
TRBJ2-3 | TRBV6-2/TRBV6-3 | CASSYNPGLAGGRGQYF
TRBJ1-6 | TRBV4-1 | CASSQEGEYNSPLHF
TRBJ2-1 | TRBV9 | CASSVGARANEQFF
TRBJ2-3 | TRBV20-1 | CSAKRPPREARTDTQYF
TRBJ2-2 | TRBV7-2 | CASSLDSRNTGELFF
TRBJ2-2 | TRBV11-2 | CASSQLGLAGAGTGELFF
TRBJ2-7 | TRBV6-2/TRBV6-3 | CASSYSAPTGEQYF
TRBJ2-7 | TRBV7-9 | CASSLSWDSRNEQYF
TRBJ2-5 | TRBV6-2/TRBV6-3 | CASSRYRGETQYF
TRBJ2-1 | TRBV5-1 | CASSLAFGEEQFF
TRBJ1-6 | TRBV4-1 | CASSQDGRNSPLHF
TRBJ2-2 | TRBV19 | CASDYGRPGELFF
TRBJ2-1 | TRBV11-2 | CASSLVQGINEQFF
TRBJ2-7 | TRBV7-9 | CASSRDSRSSYEQYF
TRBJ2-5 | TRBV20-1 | CSARGPGLLYQETQYF
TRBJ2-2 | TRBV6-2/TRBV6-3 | CASRASGTTGELFF
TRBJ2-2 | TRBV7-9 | CASSLYPGGRDTGELFF
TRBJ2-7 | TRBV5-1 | CASSFAQDEQYF
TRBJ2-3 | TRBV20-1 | CSARPGTTTDTQYF
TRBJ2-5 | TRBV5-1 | CASSFDPGRNQETQYF
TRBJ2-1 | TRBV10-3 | CAIADRDRAYEQFF
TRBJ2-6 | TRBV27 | CASSFSRTGGASGANVLTF
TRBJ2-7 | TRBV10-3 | CAISETGLLSSYEQYF
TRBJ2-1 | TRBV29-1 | CSGTSIRSYNEQFF
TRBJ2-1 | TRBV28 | CASSLFAWDEQFF
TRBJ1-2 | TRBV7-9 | CASSTTGYNYGYTF
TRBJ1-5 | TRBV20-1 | CSARGGSINQPQHF
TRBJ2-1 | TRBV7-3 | CASSFNGGRSYNEQFF
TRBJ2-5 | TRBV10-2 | CASSVLRAQETQYF
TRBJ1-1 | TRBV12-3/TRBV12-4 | CASSSISYTEAFF
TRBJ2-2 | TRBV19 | CASSIVLGYTGELFF
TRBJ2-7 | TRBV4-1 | CASSQEDIPSYEQYF
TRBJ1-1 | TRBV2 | CASSYNTNTEAFF
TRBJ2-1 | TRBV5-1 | CASSLGGQGYNEQFF
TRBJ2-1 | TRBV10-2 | CASSPGLAGGGYNEQFF